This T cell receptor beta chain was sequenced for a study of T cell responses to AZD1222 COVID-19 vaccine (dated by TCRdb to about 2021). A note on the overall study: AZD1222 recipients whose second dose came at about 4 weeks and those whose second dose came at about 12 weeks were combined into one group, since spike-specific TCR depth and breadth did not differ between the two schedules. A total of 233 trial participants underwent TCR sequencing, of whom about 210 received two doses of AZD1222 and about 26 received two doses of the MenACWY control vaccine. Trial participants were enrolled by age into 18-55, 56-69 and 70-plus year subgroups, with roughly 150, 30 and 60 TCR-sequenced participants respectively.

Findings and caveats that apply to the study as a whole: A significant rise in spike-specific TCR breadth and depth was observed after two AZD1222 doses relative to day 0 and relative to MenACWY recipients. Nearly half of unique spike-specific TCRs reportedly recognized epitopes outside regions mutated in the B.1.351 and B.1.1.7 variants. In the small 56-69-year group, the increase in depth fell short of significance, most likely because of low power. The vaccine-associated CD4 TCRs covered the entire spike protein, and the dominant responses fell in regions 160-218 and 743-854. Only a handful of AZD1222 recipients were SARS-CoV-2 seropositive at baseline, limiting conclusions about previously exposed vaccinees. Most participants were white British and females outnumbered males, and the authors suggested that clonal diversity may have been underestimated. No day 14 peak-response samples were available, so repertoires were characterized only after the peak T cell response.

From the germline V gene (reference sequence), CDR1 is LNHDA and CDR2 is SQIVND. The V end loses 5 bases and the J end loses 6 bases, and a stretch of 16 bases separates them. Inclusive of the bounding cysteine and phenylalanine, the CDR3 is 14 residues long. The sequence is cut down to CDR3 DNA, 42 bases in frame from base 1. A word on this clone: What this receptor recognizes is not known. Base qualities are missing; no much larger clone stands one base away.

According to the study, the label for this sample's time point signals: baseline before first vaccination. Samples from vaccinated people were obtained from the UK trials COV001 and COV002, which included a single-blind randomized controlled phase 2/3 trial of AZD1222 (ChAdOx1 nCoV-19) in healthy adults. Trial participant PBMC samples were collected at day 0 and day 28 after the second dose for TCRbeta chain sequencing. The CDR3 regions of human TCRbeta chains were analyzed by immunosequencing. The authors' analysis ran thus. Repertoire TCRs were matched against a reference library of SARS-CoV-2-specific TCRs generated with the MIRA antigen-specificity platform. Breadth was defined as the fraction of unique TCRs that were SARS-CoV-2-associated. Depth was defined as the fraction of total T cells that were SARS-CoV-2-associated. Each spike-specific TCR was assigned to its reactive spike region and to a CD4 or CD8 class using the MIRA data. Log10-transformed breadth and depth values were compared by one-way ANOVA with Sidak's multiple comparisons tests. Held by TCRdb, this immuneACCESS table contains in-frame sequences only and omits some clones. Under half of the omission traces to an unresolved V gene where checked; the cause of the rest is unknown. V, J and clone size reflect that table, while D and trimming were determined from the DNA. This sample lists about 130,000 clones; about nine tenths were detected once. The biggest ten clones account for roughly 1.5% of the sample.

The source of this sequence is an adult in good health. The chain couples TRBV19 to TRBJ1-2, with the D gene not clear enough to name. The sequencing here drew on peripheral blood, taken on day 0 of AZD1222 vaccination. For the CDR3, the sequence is CASSETWVADGYTF. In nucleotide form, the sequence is TGTGCCAGTAGTGAGACGTGGGTCGCGGATGGCTACACCTTC.